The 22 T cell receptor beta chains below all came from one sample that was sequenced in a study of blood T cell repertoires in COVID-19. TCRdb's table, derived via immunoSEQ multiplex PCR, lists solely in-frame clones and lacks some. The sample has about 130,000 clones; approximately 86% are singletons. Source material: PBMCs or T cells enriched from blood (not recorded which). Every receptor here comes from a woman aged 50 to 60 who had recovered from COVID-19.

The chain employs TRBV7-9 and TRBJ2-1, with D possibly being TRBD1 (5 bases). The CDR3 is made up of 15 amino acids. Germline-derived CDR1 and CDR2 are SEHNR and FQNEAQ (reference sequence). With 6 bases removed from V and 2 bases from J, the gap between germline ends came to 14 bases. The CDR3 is CASRPPGIAYNEQFF. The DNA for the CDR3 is TGTGCCAGCAGACCTCCAGGGATCGCCTACAATGAGCAGTTCTTC.

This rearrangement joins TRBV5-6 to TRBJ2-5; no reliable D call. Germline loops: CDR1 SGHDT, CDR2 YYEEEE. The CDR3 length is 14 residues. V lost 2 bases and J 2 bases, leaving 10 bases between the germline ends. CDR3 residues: CASSFRSYQETQYF. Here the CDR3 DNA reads TGTGCCAGCAGCTTCCGGAGTTATCAAGAGACCCAGTACTTC.

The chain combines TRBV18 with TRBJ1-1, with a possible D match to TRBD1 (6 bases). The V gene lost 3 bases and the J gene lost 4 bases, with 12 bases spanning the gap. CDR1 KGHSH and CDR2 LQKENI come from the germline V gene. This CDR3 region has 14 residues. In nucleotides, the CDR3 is TGTGCCAGCTCACCGGTTACAGGGACCACTGAAGCTTTCTTT. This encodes CASSPVTGTTEAFF.

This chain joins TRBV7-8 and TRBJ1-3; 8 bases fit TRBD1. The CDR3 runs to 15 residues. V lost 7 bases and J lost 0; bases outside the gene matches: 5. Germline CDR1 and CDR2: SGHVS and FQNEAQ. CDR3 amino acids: CASIQGVGSGNTIYF. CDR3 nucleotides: TGTGCCAGCATACAGGGGGTGGGCTCTGGAAACACCATATATTTT.

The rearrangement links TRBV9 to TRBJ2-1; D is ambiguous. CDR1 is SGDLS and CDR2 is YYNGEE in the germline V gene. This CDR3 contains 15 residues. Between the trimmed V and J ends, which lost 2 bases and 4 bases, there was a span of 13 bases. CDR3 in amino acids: CASSVRSGLYNEQFF. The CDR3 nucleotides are TGTGCCAGCAGCGTTCGATCCGGGTTGTACAATGAGCAGTTCTTC.

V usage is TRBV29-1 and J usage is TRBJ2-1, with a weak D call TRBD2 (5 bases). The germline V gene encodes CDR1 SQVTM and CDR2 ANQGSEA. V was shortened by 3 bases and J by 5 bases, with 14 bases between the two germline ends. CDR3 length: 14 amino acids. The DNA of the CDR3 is TGCAGCGTTGAGGACCTAGCCGACCACAATGAGCAGTTCTTC. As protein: CSVEDLADHNEQFF.

The CDR3 coding sequence is TGCGCCAGCAGCTTGTTCCCGGCCTACGAGCAGTACTTC. This translates into CASSLFPAYEQYF. The rearrangement links TRBV5-1 to TRBJ2-7; no firm D call. Trimming left V 1 base short and J 2 bases short, with 7 bases between. Per the germline V gene, CDR1 is SGHRS and CDR2 is YFSETQ. The length of the CDR3 is 13 residues. Full variable domain (outside the CDR3, taken from reference TRBV5-1 and TRBJ2-7): KAGVTQTPRYLIKTRGQQVTLSCSPISGHRSVSWYQQTPGQGLQFLFEYFSETQRNKGNFPGRFSGRQFSNSRSEMNVSTLELGDSALYLCASSLFPAYEQYFGPGTRLTVT.

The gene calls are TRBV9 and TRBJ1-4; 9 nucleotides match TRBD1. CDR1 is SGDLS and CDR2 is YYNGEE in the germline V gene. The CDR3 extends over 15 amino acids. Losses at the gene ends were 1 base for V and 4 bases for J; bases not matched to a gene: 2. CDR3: CASSVWDRDNEKLFF. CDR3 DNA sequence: TGTGCCAGCAGCGTATGGGACAGGGATAATGAAAAACTGTTTTTT.

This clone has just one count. CDR3 in amino acids: CASSYDGGGPNEQFF. The CDR3 DNA is TGTGCCAGCAGCTATGATGGGGGGGGGCCGAATGAGCAGTTCTTC. V gene TRBV5-4 combines with J gene TRBJ2-1, with a weak D call TRBD2 (7 bases). V lost 3 bases and J lost 7, with 17 bases in between. The germline gives CDR1 SGHNT, CDR2 YYREEE (reference sequence). The CDR3 covers 15 residues.

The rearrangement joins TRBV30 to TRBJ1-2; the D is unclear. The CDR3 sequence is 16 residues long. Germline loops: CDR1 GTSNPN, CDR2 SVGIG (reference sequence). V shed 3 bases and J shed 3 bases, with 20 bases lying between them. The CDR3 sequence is CAWRFREAFRHYGYTF. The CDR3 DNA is TGTGCCTGGAGGTTTCGGGAGGCCTTTAGGCACTATGGCTACACCTTC.

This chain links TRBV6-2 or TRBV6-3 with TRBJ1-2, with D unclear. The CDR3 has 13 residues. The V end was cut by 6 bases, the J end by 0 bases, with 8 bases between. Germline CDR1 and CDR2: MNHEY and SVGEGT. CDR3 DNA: TGTGCCAGCAGCGACGCGGCTAACTATGGCTACACCTTC. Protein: CASSDAANYGYTF.

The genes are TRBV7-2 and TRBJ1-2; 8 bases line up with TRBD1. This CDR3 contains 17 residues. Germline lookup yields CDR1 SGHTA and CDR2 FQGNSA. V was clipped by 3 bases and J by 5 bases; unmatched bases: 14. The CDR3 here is CASSLGGTGSGVYGYTF. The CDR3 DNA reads TGTGCCAGCAGCTTGGGGGGGACAGGCTCCGGGGTATATGGCTACACCTTC.

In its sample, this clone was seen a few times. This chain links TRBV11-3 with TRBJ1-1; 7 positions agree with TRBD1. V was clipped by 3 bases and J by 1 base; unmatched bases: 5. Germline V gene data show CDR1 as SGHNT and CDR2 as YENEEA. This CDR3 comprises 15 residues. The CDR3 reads CASSFGQDTNTEAFF. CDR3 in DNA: TGTGCCAGCAGCTTCGGACAGGACACGAACACTGAAGCTTTCTTT.

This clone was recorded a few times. CDR3 nucleotides: TGTGCCAGCAGCAAGGACAGGACACAAGAGACCCAGTACTTC. As protein: CASSKDRTQETQYF. The rearrangement links TRBV7-9 to TRBJ2-5; 7 bases match TRBD1. CDR3 size: 14 residues. V was pared by 5 bases and J by 2 bases, with 5 bases of the junction left unmatched. Per germline, CDR1 SEHNR and CDR2 FQNEAQ (reference sequence).

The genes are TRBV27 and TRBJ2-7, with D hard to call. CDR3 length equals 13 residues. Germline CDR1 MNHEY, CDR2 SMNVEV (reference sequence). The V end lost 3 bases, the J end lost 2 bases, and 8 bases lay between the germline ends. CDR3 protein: CASSFGPPYEQYF. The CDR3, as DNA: TGTGCCAGCAGTTTTGGGCCACCCTACGAGCAGTACTTC.

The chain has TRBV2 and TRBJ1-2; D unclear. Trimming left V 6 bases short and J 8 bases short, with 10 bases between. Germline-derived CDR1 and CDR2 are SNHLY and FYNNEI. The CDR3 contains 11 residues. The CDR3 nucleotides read TGTGCCAGCAGCCCCTTAAGCGGCTACACCTTC. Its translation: CASSPLSGYTF.

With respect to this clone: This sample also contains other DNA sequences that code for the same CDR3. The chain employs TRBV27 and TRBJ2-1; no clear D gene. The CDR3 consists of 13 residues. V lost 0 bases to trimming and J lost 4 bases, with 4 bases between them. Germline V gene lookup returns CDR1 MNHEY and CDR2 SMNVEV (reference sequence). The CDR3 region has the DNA TGTGCCAGCAGTTTATCCCGGTACAATGAGCAGTTCTTC. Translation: CASSLSRYNEQFF.

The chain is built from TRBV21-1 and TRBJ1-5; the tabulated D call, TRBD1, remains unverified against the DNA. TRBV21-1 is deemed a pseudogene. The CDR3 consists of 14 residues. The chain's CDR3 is CANGGQGVNQPQHF. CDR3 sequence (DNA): TGTGCCAACGGAGGACAGGGGGTTAATCAGCCCCAGCATTTT.

CDR3 sequence: CASSLWGSSYEQYF. Written as DNA, the CDR3 is TGTGCCAGCAGCTTATGGGGCAGTTCCTACGAGCAGTACTTC. The chain carries TRBV13 and TRBJ2-7, with a tentative D call TRBD1 (5 bases). V was shortened by 2 bases and J by 1 base, with 9 bases between the two germline ends. In germline, CDR1 is PRHDT, CDR2 FYEKMQ (reference sequence). The CDR3 sequence is 14 residues long.

As DNA, the CDR3 is TGTGCCAGCAGTTTATTGGGACAGGGGGGGCACGAGCAGTACTTC. This gives the protein CASSLLGQGGHEQYF. The rearrangement links TRBV27 to TRBJ2-7, with TRBD1 matching 11 bases. With 1 base clipped from V and 5 bases from J, the junction kept 4 bases outside the gene matches. Germline V gene sequence: CDR1 MNHEY, CDR2 SMNVEV (reference sequence). This CDR3 contains 15 residues.

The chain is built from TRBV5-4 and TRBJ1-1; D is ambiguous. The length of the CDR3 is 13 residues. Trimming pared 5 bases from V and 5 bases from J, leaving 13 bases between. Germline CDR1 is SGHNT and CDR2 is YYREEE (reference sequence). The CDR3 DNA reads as TGTGCCAGCAGTTGGACGGGGAGGACTGAAGCTTTCTTT. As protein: CASSWTGRTEAFF.

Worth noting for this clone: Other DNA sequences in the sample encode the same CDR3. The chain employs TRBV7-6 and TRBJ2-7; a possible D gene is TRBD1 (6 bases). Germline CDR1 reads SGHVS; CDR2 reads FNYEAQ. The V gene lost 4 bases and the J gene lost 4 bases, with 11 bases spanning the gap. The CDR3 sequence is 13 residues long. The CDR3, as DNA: TGTGCCAGCAGCTCCACTACAGGGTACGAGCAGTACTTC. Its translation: CASSSTTGYEQYF.